This record concerns one T cell receptor (beta chain) sequence. Germline V gene sequence: CDR1 WSHSY, CDR2 SAAADI. V was clipped by 4 bases and J by 5 bases, with 18 bases between them. The CDR3 is 16 amino acids. Sequencing was performed with immunoSEQ multiplex PCR; in TCRdb, only in-frame clones are kept and a portion is missing. The repertoire holds 70,000 to 100,000 clones, around 91% seen once, with under 20% in the top ten. The source of the sample is a study of control samples from healthy donors and cancer patients. Sequenced input: blood. The chain joins TRBV10-2 to TRBJ1-5; D unclear. The TCR comes from a man in his forties or fifties in good health. CDR3 in DNA: TGCGCCAGCAGTGGAAAGGCAGGCGCGGATTATCAGCCCCAGCATTTT. Protein: CASSGKAGADYQPQHF.